These 30 T cell receptor beta chains originate from one sample sequenced in a study of patients and donors after allogeneic stem cell transplantation. TCRdb reprocessed the RT-PCR reads with MiXCR, giving one entry per CDR3 protein. The sample lists more than 850,000 distinct CDR3 sequences; roughly 17% were seen once. The sample consisted of blood, either unsorted or a sorted T cell fraction (not recorded which). These receptors were collected from a human donor who was either an allogeneic HSCT recipient or a stem cell or donor lymphocyte infusion donor (not recorded which). It is not recorded whose cells these are; they may come from a transplant donor.

The CDR3 protein is CASGWGSNSVGTGELFF. CDR3 DNA: TGTGCCAGCGGTTGGGGGTCCAATTCGGTGGGCACCGGGGAGCTGTTTTTT. The chain has TRBV2 and TRBJ2-2; D is possibly TRBD1 or TRBD2 (5 bases each). Per the germline V gene, CDR1 is SNHLY and CDR2 is FYNNEI. Trimming shortened V by 8 bases and J by 4 bases, and 23 bases separated the two germline ends. This CDR3 is 17 amino acids long.

V and J are TRBV29-1 and TRBJ2-3; 8 bases are a match to TRBD1. The CDR3 length is 15 residues. From germline, CDR1 is SQVTM and CDR2 ANQGSEA. V dropped 6 bases and J dropped 3; count of bases not matched to a gene: 11. CDR3 coding DNA: TGCAGCGTGGGCCGCCAGGGGGCGTTTACAGATACGCAGTATTTT. This gives the protein CSVGRQGAFTDTQYF.

This clonotype was observed a few times. The junction does not match germline at one end; this may be a read error. This chain connects TRBV7-6 to TRBJ2-2; the match to TRBD2 covers 9 bases. There are 18 residues in the CDR3. The germline gives CDR1 SGHVS, CDR2 FNYEAQ. The CDR3 DNA sequence: TGTGCCAGCAGCTTAGTCGTGACTAGCGGCCGGAACAGCGGGGAGCTGTTTTTT. Amino acid sequence: CASSLVVTSGRNSGELFF.

This clonotype occurred a few times. The chain joins TRBV3-1 to TRBJ2-5; D possibly uses TRBD1 or TRBD2 (5 bases each). The CDR3 spans 15 residues. The V gene lost 1 base and the J gene lost 5 bases, with 14 bases spanning the gap. CDR1 is LGHDT and CDR2 is YNNKEL in the germline V gene (reference sequence). In DNA form, the CDR3 reads TGTGCCAGCAGCCAAGGGGGAGCTGGGGCCGAGACCCAGTACTTC. Translating gives CASSQGGAGAETQYF.

A few counts support this clonotype. The chain links TRBV12-3 or TRBV12-4 to TRBJ2-2; 8 nucleotides match TRBD2. This CDR3 spans 16 amino acids. V lost 6 bases, J lost 1 base, and 7 bases stayed unmatched. This CDR3 is CASSPAGGENTGELFF. CDR3 nucleotides: TGTGCCAGCAGCCCCGCGGGGGGCGAGAACACCGGGGAGCTGTTTTTT.

In its sample, this clonotype was seen many times. The chain recombines TRBV20-1 with TRBJ1-1; D gene unclear. V was shortened by 5 bases and J by 1 base, with 5 bases between the two germline ends. The CDR3 totals 11 residues. The germline CDR1 and CDR2 sequences are DFQATT and SNEGSKA (reference sequence). The CDR3 loop reads CSAAGNTEAFF. Written as DNA, the CDR3 is TGCAGTGCTGCAGGGAACACTGAAGCTTTCTTT.

This clonotype was recorded a few times. The J gene is TRBJ2-7, the V gene TRBV24-1, with 7 bases that match TRBD1. The CDR3 contains 13 residues. Trimming at V came to 4 bases and at J to 7 bases, leaving 6 bases not matched to a gene. Germline CDR1 and CDR2: KGHDR and SFDVKD. CDR3 sequence: CATSEPGQVEQYF. The DNA for the CDR3 is TGTGCCACCAGTGAACCAGGACAGGTTGAGCAGTACTTC.

V usage is TRBV4-3 and J usage is TRBJ1-2; TRBD1 aligns across 8 bases. Per the germline V gene, CDR1 is LGHNA and CDR2 is YSLEER. V lost 3 bases, J lost 4 bases, and 7 bases stayed unmatched. The CDR3 consists of 15 residues. The DNA for the CDR3 is TGCGCCAGCAGCCAGGACAGGGCTGACAGCTATGGCTACACCTTC. As protein: CASSQDRADSYGYTF.

This clonotype turned up a few times. The chain recombines TRBV5-1 with TRBJ2-3, with 8 bases aligning to TRBD1. The germline gives CDR1 SGHRS, CDR2 YFSETQ. The CDR3 totals 14 residues. The ends lost 6 bases at V and 3 bases at J; junction bases unmatched: 6. This CDR3 is CASNTGGWTDTQYF. For the CDR3, the DNA is TGCGCCAGCAATACAGGGGGATGGACAGATACGCAGTATTTT.

This clonotype was detected a few times. The chain joins TRBV28 to TRBJ2-3; D remains ambiguous. Trimming removed 5 bases at V and 3 bases at J, with 15 bases between. The V gene's germline CDR1 is MDHEN and CDR2 SYDVKM. The CDR3 has 15 residues. The CDR3 loop reads CASSPPPRRTDTQYF. The CDR3, as DNA: TGTGCCAGCAGTCCCCCCCCTCGCCGAACAGATACGCAGTATTTT.

This chain joins TRBV10-3 and TRBJ2-7, with D hard to call. V shed 0 bases and J shed 5 bases, with 11 bases lying between them. The V gene's germline CDR1 is ENHRY and CDR2 SYGVKD. The CDR3 has 14 residues. The CDR3 loop reads CAISESEKGHEQYF. The CDR3 DNA reads as TGTGCCATCAGTGAGTCGGAGAAGGGTCACGAGCAGTACTTC.

The rearrangement joins TRBV20-1 to TRBJ2-1, with 9 bases that match TRBD2. CDR1 DFQATT and CDR2 SNEGSKA come from the germline V gene (reference sequence). The CDR3 has 16 amino acids. With 0 bases clipped from V and 7 bases from J, the junction kept 10 bases outside the gene matches. In nucleotides, the CDR3 is TGCAGTGCTAGAGATATAGGTCTAGCGGGAAGGAATGAGCAGTTCTTC. The encoded protein is CSARDIGLAGRNEQFF.

The V gene is TRBV7-6, the J gene TRBJ1-1; perhaps TRBD1 as D (5 bases). Germline V gives CDR1 SGHVS, CDR2 FNYEAQ. The CDR3 covers 14 residues. Trimming pared 1 base from V and 6 bases from J, leaving 12 bases between. CDR3 sequence: CASSLGAGMAEAFF. The CDR3 DNA follows: TGTGCCAGCAGCTTAGGAGCAGGGATGGCTGAAGCTTTCTTT.

This clonotype showed up many times. The chain employs TRBV24-1 and TRBJ2-2; TRBD2 aligns across 7 bases. The trim removed 7 bases at V and 3 bases at J, leaving 1 base unmatched. This CDR3 contains 13 residues. Germline lookup yields CDR1 KGHDR and CDR2 SFDVKD. The CDR3 region is CATRGGYTGELFF. The DNA of the CDR3 is TGTGCCACCAGGGGGGGGTACACCGGGGAGCTGTTTTTT.

This clonotype was recorded at least ten times. The rearrangement joins TRBV5-1 to TRBJ1-3, with D unclear. Trimming removed 6 bases from V and 4 bases from J, with 20 bases in between. The CDR3 extends over 16 amino acids. Per the germline V gene, CDR1 is SGHRS and CDR2 is YFSETQ. In nucleotides, the CDR3 is TGCGCCAGCACCACTTCCAGCCTCAACTCCGGAAACACCATATATTTT. Protein product: CASTTSSLNSGNTIYF.

This clonotype was seen a few times. V and J are TRBV7-2 and TRBJ2-2; D is unresolved. This CDR3 has 15 residues. Trimming stripped 5 bases from V and 4 bases from J, with 14 bases between. Germline CDR1 is SGHTA and CDR2 is FQGNSA. CDR3 residues: CASSVGNLLTGELFF. In nucleotides, the CDR3 is TGTGCCAGCAGCGTGGGCAACCTCCTCACCGGGGAGCTGTTTTTT.

This clonotype has at least ten counts. The CDR3 bases are TGTGCCACCTCTGCGGGGGGCACGAATTCAGATACGCAGTATTTT. The encoded protein is CATSAGGTNSDTQYF. This chain uses TRBV24-1 with TRBJ2-3, with 8 bases fitting TRBD2. The CDR3 length is 15 residues. Germline CDR1 is KGHDR and CDR2 is SFDVKD. V was clipped by 9 bases and J by 4 bases; unmatched bases: 11.

This clonotype was counted a single time. V is TRBV6-2 or TRBV6-3 and J is TRBJ2-3; 7 bases fit TRBD2. This CDR3 has 16 amino acids. Germline CDR1 MNHEY, CDR2 SVGEGT. J was trimmed by 4 bases and V by 0 bases; bases with no gene match: 7. CDR3: CASSYSRRGVADTQYF. CDR3 DNA: TGTGCCAGCAGTTACTCGAGACGGGGGGTTGCAGATACGCAGTATTTT.

This chain joins TRBV7-9 and TRBJ1-5, with D possibly being TRBD1 (5 bases). V was cut by 1 base and J by 3 bases, with 13 bases left in between. Per the germline V gene, CDR1 is SEHNR and CDR2 is FQNEAQ (reference sequence). The CDR3 spans 16 residues. CDR3 DNA: TGTGCCAGCAGCTTAGGTTTAGGGGAAATCAATCAGCCCCAGCATTTT. Amino acids: CASSLGLGEINQPQHF.

This clonotype was seen only a few times. V is TRBV9 and J is TRBJ1-2, with D unresolved. This CDR3 contains 14 residues. V dropped 0 bases and J dropped 5 bases, with 11 bases sitting between them. Germline CDR1 is SGDLS and CDR2 is YYNGEE. The DNA for the CDR3 is TGTGCCAGCAGCGTAGACCCGGATGGGTATGGCTACACCTTC. Protein product: CASSVDPDGYGYTF.

This clonotype has more than one count but fewer than ten. The chain is built from TRBV29-1 and TRBJ2-2; TRBD1 matches 12 bases. This CDR3 contains 17 residues. From germline, CDR1 is SQVTM and CDR2 ANQGSEA. After removal of 2 bases from V and 4 bases from J, the junction contained 8 bases not matched to a gene. The CDR3, as DNA: TGCAGCGTTGAAATTGGGACAGGGGGCGCGGGCACCGGGGAGCTGTTTTTT. Its protein product is CSVEIGTGGAGTGELFF.

A few counts support this clonotype. This rearrangement joins TRBV12-3 or TRBV12-4 to TRBJ1-1; D is unresolved. Trimming cost V 5 bases and J 0 bases, with 16 bases left between them. This CDR3 is built from 16 residues. CDR3 sequence: CASSPGLGSMNTEAFF. CDR3 in DNA: TGTGCCAGCAGTCCCGGGTTAGGAAGCATGAACACTGAAGCTTTCTTT.

A few counts support this clonotype. V gene TRBV7-8 combines with J gene TRBJ1-1; the D gene is possibly TRBD1 (5 bases). Per the germline V gene, CDR1 is SGHVS and CDR2 is FQNEAQ. The CDR3 spans 15 residues. Trimming left V 3 bases short and J 1 base short, with 12 bases between. DNA for the CDR3: TGTGCCAGCAGCTTGTTAGGCGGGGGGAACACTGAAGCTTTCTTT. Protein sequence: CASSLLGGGNTEAFF.

The chain carries TRBV5-6 and TRBJ2-7, with a tentative D call TRBD1 (7 bases). This CDR3 contains 14 residues. From germline, CDR1 is SGHDT and CDR2 YYEEEE. Trimming left V 9 bases short and J 0 bases short, with 16 bases between. The chain's CDR3 is CAISNRGLSYEQYF. The CDR3 nucleotides are TGTGCCATTTCGAACAGGGGACTCTCCTACGAGCAGTACTTC. Based on the CDR3 plus reference TRBV5-6 and TRBJ2-7, the full variable domain is DAGVTQSPTHLIKTRGQQVTLRCSPKSGHDTVSWYQQALGQGPQFIFQYYEEEERQRGNFPDRFSGHQFPNYSSELNVNALLLGDSALYLCAISNRGLSYEQYFGPGTRLTVT.

This clonotype appeared a few times. The chain employs TRBV30 and TRBJ1-1; no clear D. CDR1 and CDR2 (germline): GTSNPN, SVGIG (reference sequence). The CDR3 has 12 amino acids. Trimming pared 4 bases from V and 2 bases from J, leaving 8 bases between. The CDR3 nucleotides read TGTGCCTGGATTAAGGTAAACACTGAAGCTTTCTTT. Protein product: CAWIKVNTEAFF.

In this sample, this clonotype turned up once. The genes are TRBV5-1 and TRBJ2-5, with TRBD1 matching 9 bases. The germline gives CDR1 SGHRS, CDR2 YFSETQ. This CDR3 comprises 14 residues. The V and J ends lost 2 bases and 5 bases, in that order; junction bases with no gene match: 4. DNA of the CDR3: TGCGCCAGCAGCTTCAACAGGGGGCTGGAGACCCAGTACTTC. This translates into CASSFNRGLETQYF.

This rearrangement joins TRBV20-1 to TRBJ2-1; 13 nucleotides align to TRBD2. The trim removed 7 bases at V and 8 bases at J, leaving 14 bases unmatched. Germline V gene sequence: CDR1 DFQATT, CDR2 SNEGSKA (reference sequence). The CDR3 is 16 residues long. The CDR3 coding sequence is TGCAGTGGCCGGAAGGTGGGACTAGCGGGACTGGATGAGCAGTTCTTC. Residues: CSGRKVGLAGLDEQFF.

This clonotype was counted only a few times. The gene calls are TRBV27 and TRBJ2-3; a possible D gene is TRBD2 (5 bases). The CDR3 totals 13 residues. Trimming removed 6 bases from V and 2 bases from J, with 9 bases in between. The germline CDR1 and CDR2 sequences are MNHEY and SMNVEV (reference sequence). The CDR3 DNA reads as TGTGCCAGCAGGGAGGAGTCCACAGATACGCAGTATTTT. It specifies CASREESTDTQYF.

This clonotype was counted only a few times. CDR3 amino acids: CAISDVRGGETQYF. The CDR3, as DNA: TGTGCCATCAGTGACGTCCGAGGAGGGGAGACCCAGTACTTC. J is TRBJ2-5 and V is TRBV10-3, with D perhaps matching TRBD2 (6 bases). CDR3 length: 14 residues. Germline V gene sequence: CDR1 ENHRY, CDR2 SYGVKD. V lost 3 bases to trimming and J lost 5 bases, with 13 bases between them.

This clonotype was seen more than once but under ten times. The V and J genes are TRBV12-3 or TRBV12-4 and TRBJ1-1; TRBD1 matches at 7 bases. The CDR3 has 14 amino acids. V was pared by 7 bases and J by 5 bases, with 10 bases of the junction left unmatched. The CDR3 DNA reads as TGTGCCAGCACCGCGGACAGGACTTGGACTGAAGCTTTCTTT. This codes for CASTADRTWTEAFF.